These T cell receptor beta chains were read from a single sample in a study of CD8+ T cells in alopecia areata. The protocol was immunoSEQ multiplex PCR, while the TCRdb copy is restricted to in-frame clones and leaves out a portion. The data show fewer than 250,000 clones, 50% to 60% seen once. The material was CD4+ T cells sorted from blood, obtained at week 0. These receptors came from a human donor with alopecia areata. The CDR3 runs from the conserved cysteine through the conserved F or W. A D gene is named only where the DNA matches it firmly. Clone size, where shown, is once, few, many, or a class for clones that have expanded.

J gene: TRBJ1-2
clone size: .
D gene: TRBD1
V gene: TRBV29-1
CDR3 DNA: TGCAGCGTTGAGGGGACAGGAGCTAACTATGGCTACACCTTC
CDR3 protein: CSVEGTGANYGYTF

J gene: TRBJ1-4
clone size: .
D gene: .
V gene: TRBV30
CDR3 DNA: TGTGCCTGGAGTGTACTGGGAGGTGGAAATGAAAAACTGTTTTTT
CDR3 protein: CAWSVLGGGNEKLFF

J gene: TRBJ1-1
clone size: .
D gene: .
V gene: TRBV29-1
CDR3 DNA: TGCAGCGATGACAGAGCTTTCTTT
CDR3 protein: CSDDRAFF

J gene: TRBJ1-2
clone size: .
D gene: .
V gene: TRBV2
CDR3 DNA: TGTGCCAGCTCCGGAGAGGGGTTCTATGGCTACACCTTC
CDR3 protein: CASSGEGFYGYTF

J gene: TRBJ1-3
clone size: .
D gene: .
V gene: TRBV30
CDR3 DNA: TGTGCCTACCCCGTTCCAGGGTATTGGTATGATCCGGGAAACACCATATATTTT
CDR3 protein: CAYPVPGYWYDPGNTIYF

J gene: TRBJ1-1
clone size: .
D gene: .
V gene: TRBV30
CDR3 DNA: TGTGCCTGGAGGACAGAAGGGACTGAAGCTTTCTTT
CDR3 protein: CAWRTEGTEAFF

J gene: TRBJ2-2
clone size: few
D gene: TRBD2
V gene: TRBV4-1
CDR3 DNA: TGCGCCAGCAGGCCTAGCGGGAGTGTCGCCGGGGAGCTGTTTTTT
CDR3 protein: CASRPSGSVAGELFF

J gene: TRBJ2-5
clone size: .
D gene: .
V gene: TRBV27
CDR3 DNA: TGTGCCAGCAGTTTCCGTAGCGCAGCAGAGACCCAGTACTTC
CDR3 protein: CASSFRSAAETQYF

J gene: TRBJ2-7
clone size: .
D gene: .
V gene: TRBV29-1
CDR3 DNA: TGCAGCGTTGCAAGATCCTACGAGCAGTACTTC
CDR3 protein: CSVARSYEQYF

J gene: TRBJ1-6
clone size: few
D gene: .
V gene: TRBV28
CDR3 DNA: TGTGCCAGCAGTTCACAGGCCGCTAATTCACCCCTCCACTTT
CDR3 protein: CASSSQAANSPLHF

J gene: TRBJ1-6
clone size: .
D gene: .
V gene: TRBV27
CDR3 DNA: TGTGCCAGCAAAACAGGGTTTAATTCACCCCTCCACTTT
CDR3 protein: CASKTGFNSPLHF

J gene: TRBJ1-5
clone size: few
D gene: TRBD1
V gene: TRBV4-1
CDR3 DNA: TGCGCCAGCAGCCAACCCGCGGGACAGTTTAGCAATCAGCCCCAGCATTTT
CDR3 protein: CASSQPAGQFSNQPQHF

J gene: TRBJ1-3
clone size: .
D gene: TRBD1
V gene: TRBV25-1
CDR3 DNA: TGTGCCAGCAGTGGGGACAGGGCCTCTGGAAACACCATATATTTT
CDR3 protein: CASSGDRASGNTIYF

J gene: TRBJ1-1
clone size: few
D gene: .
V gene: TRBV23-1
CDR3 DNA: TGCGCCAGCGGCAAATCAGACAGGTGGACTGAAGCTTTCTTT
CDR3 protein: CASGKSDRWTEAFF

J gene: TRBJ1-1
clone size: .
D gene: .
V gene: TRBV15
CDR3 DNA: TGTGCCACCAGCAGGGGGGACGGCCGCACTGAAGCTTTCTTT
CDR3 protein: CATSRGDGRTEAFF

J gene: TRBJ2-2
clone size: .
D gene: .
V gene: TRBV27
CDR3 DNA: TGTGCCAGCAGTTTCAGGGGCGCGGGCGGGGAGCTGTTTTTT
CDR3 protein: CASSFRGAGGELFF

J gene: TRBJ2-2
clone size: .
D gene: .
V gene: TRBV9
CDR3 DNA: TGTGCCAGCGGCCTGAACACCGGGGAGCTGTTTTTT
CDR3 protein: CASGLNTGELFF

J gene: TRBJ2-7
clone size: .
D gene: .
V gene: TRBV7-9
CDR3 DNA: TGTGCCAGCAGCTCTGGGCCCATCCAGTACTTC
CDR3 protein: CASSSGPIQYF

J gene: TRBJ1-1
clone size: .
D gene: .
V gene: TRBV5-1
CDR3 DNA: TGCGCCAGCGCACTCATCGGGGGCACTGAAGCTTTCTTT
CDR3 protein: CASALIGGTEAFF

J gene: TRBJ1-1
clone size: .
D gene: .
V gene: TRBV29-1
CDR3 DNA: TGCAGCGTTGCCGGACAGAGAGGAGTGAACACTGAAGCTTTCTTT
CDR3 protein: CSVAGQRGVNTEAFF

J gene: TRBJ1-2
clone size: .
D gene: TRBD1
V gene: TRBV28
CDR3 DNA: TGTGCCAGCAGCTCTCCGACAGGGCCCTATGGCTACACCTTC
CDR3 protein: CASSSPTGPYGYTF

J gene: TRBJ2-7
clone size: .
D gene: .
V gene: TRBV11-2
CDR3 DNA: TGTGCCAGCAGCTTCGACTACCGCTACGAGCAGTACTTC
CDR3 protein: CASSFDYRYEQYF

J gene: TRBJ2-7
clone size: .
D gene: .
V gene: TRBV25-1
CDR3 DNA: TGTGCCAGCAGTGAATCGACCGGGACTCCACCCTACGAGCAGTACTTC
CDR3 protein: CASSESTGTPPYEQYF

J gene: TRBJ1-1
clone size: .
D gene: TRBD1
V gene: TRBV29-1
CDR3 DNA: TGCAGCGTGGGACAGGGAACGAACACTGAAGCTTTCTTT
CDR3 protein: CSVGQGTNTEAFF

J gene: TRBJ2-1
clone size: .
D gene: .
V gene: TRBV5-6
CDR3 DNA: TGTGCCAGCAGCTTGGGGGACAAGCAGTTCTTC
CDR3 protein: CASSLGDKQFF

J gene: TRBJ1-6
clone size: .
D gene: TRBD1
V gene: TRBV6-1
CDR3 DNA: TGTGCCAGCAGTGACCTGGGACAGGGGCAATCACCCCTCCACTTT
CDR3 protein: CASSDLGQGQSPLHF

J gene: TRBJ1-5
clone size: .
D gene: .
V gene: TRBV7-8
CDR3 DNA: TGTGCCAGCAGCCCGGGGACATGGACTAGCAATCAGCCCCAGCATTTT
CDR3 protein: CASSPGTWTSNQPQHF

J gene: TRBJ2-7
clone size: .
D gene: .
V gene: TRBV5-1
CDR3 DNA: TGCGCCAGCAGCTCCTCCTACGAGCAGTACTTC
CDR3 protein: CASSSSYEQYF

J gene: TRBJ1-2
clone size: .
D gene: TRBD1
V gene: TRBV27
CDR3 DNA: TGTGCCAGCACCTCCGGGACAGGAGTAGGGGGAAACTATGGCTACACCTTC
CDR3 protein: CASTSGTGVGGNYGYTF

J gene: TRBJ2-3
clone size: .
D gene: .
V gene: TRBV7-3
CDR3 DNA: TGTGCCAGCAGCTTAATTGGGACAACAGATACGCAGTATTTT
CDR3 protein: CASSLIGTTDTQYF

J gene: TRBJ2-3
clone size: .
D gene: TRBD1
V gene: TRBV7-7
CDR3 DNA: TGTGCTAGCAGCGCCGGGACAGGGGTAGATACGCAGTATTTT
CDR3 protein: CASSAGTGVDTQYF

J gene: TRBJ1-2
clone size: .
D gene: .
V gene: TRBV9
CDR3 DNA: TGTGCCAGCAGCGCCAACGAGAGAGGCTATGGCTACACCTTC
CDR3 protein: CASSANERGYGYTF

J gene: TRBJ1-5
clone size: few
D gene: TRBD1
V gene: TRBV5-1
CDR3 DNA: TGCGCCAGTCGACAGGGGTTAGATCAGCCCCAGCATTTT
CDR3 protein: CASRQGLDQPQHF

J gene: TRBJ2-3
clone size: .
D gene: .
V gene: TRBV6-5
CDR3 DNA: TGTGCCACACGAGGAATCCTCACAGATACGCAGTATTTT
CDR3 protein: CATRGILTDTQYF

J gene: TRBJ2-3
clone size: .
D gene: TRBD2
V gene: TRBV15
CDR3 DNA: TGTGCCACCAGCAGAGAAACTAGCGGGGCCACAGATACGCAGTATTTT
CDR3 protein: CATSRETSGATDTQYF

J gene: TRBJ2-5
clone size: .
D gene: .
V gene: TRBV30
CDR3 DNA: TGTGCCTGGTGGGCGGGGGAGACCCAGTACTTC
CDR3 protein: CAWWAGETQYF

J gene: TRBJ2-3
clone size: .
D gene: TRBD2
V gene: TRBV5-6
CDR3 DNA: TGTGCCAGCACCTCGTCGGGAGGAGCAGATACGCAGTATTTT
CDR3 protein: CASTSSGGADTQYF

J gene: TRBJ1-2
clone size: .
D gene: TRBD1
V gene: TRBV19
CDR3 DNA: TGTGCCAGTAGTTGGGACAGGACCGGGTACACCTTC
CDR3 protein: CASSWDRTGYTF

J gene: TRBJ2-3
clone size: few
D gene: TRBD2
V gene: TRBV25-1
CDR3 DNA: TGTGCCAGTAGCGGGGTCACAGATACGCAGTATTTT
CDR3 protein: CASSGVTDTQYF